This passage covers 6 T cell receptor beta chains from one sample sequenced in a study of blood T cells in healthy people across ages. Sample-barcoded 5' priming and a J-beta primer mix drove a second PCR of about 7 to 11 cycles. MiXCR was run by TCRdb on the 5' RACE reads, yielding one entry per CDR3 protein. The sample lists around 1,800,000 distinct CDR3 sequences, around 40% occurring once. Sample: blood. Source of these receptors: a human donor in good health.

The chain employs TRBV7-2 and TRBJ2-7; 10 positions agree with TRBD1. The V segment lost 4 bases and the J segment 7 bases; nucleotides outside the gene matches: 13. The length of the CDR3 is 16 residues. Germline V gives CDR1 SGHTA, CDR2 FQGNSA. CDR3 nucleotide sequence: TGTGCCAGCAGCTCCGCAACCGGGACAGGGGTTGATGAGCAGTACTTC. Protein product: CASSSATGTGVDEQYF.

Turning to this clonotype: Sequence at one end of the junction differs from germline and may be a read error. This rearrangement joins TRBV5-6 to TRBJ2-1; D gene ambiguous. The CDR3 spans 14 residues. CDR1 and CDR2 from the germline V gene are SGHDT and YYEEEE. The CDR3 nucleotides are TGTGCCAGCAGCTCGGGCGCCGGCTACAGTGAGCAGTTCTTC. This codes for CASSSGAGYSEQFF.

CDR3 nucleotide sequence: TGCGCCAGCAGCCAAGATGAGCTAGCGGGGGCCTACGAGCAGTACTTC. Translation gives CASSQDELAGAYEQYF. The chain links TRBV4-1 to TRBJ2-7; TRBD2 matches 10 bases. The CDR3 covers 16 residues. The junction had 4 bases not matched to a gene; V was cut back by 0 bases and J by 2 bases. Germline V CDR1 and CDR2: MGHRA, YSYEKL.

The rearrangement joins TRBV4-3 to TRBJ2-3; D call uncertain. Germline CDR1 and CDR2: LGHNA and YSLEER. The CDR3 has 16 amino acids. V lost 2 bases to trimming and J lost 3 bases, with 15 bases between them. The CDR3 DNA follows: TGCGCCAGCAGCCAATTAGTGGCCGGCGATACAGATACGCAGTATTTT. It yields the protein CASSQLVAGDTDTQYF.

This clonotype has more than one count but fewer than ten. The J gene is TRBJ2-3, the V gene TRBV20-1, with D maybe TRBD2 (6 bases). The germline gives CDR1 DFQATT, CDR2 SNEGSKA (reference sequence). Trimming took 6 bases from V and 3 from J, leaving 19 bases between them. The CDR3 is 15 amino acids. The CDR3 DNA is TGCAGTGCCGGGGCAGATAGCGGTGGTACAGATACGCAGTATTTT. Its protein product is CSAGADSGGTDTQYF.

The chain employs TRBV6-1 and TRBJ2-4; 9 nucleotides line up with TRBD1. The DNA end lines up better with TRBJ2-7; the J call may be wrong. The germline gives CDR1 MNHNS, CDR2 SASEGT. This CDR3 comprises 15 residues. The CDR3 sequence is CASSLIQGARNEQYF. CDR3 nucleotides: TGTGCCAGCAGCCTAATACAGGGGGCAAGGAACGAGCAGTACTTC.